This TCR beta chain appears in the sequencing data of a study of graft-versus-host responses after intestinal transplantation. Whole-study findings and limits: GvH clones were found in recipient marrow; some appeared first in ileum or blood.

V was pared by 5 bases and J by 0 bases, with 14 bases between. The CDR3 runs 16 residues. CDR1 MGHDK and CDR2 SYGVNS come from the germline V gene. Remarks on this clone: No antigen is known for it.

The table came from immunoSEQ multiplex PCR; TCRdb's copy has only in-frame clones and leaves some out. The sample shows tens of thousands of clones, roughly nine tenths of them seen only once. The chain carries TRBV25-1 and TRBJ2-1, with a weak D call TRBD1 (6 bases). Sequenced material: unstimulated CD4+ T cells sorted from spleen or lymph node cells, taken before intestinal transplant. The clonotype comes from a human donor who received an intestinal transplant. CDR3 DNA sequence: TGTGCCAGCAGTTCGGTACAGGGTGGCTCCTACAATGAGCAGTTCTTC. This codes for CASSSVQGGSYNEQFF.